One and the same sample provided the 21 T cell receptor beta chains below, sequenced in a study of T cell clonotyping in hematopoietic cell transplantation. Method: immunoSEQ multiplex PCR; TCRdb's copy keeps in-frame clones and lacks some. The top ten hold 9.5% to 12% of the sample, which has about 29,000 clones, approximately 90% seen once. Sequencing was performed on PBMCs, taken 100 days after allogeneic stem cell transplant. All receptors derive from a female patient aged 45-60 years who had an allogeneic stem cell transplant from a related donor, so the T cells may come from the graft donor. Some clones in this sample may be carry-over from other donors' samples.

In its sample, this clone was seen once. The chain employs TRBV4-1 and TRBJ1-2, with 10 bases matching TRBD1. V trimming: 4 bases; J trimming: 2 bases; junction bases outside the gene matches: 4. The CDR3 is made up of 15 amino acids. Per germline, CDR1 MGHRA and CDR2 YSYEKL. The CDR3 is CASSLAGQGNYGYTF. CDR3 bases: TGCGCCAGCAGCCTGGCGGGACAGGGGAACTATGGCTACACCTTC.

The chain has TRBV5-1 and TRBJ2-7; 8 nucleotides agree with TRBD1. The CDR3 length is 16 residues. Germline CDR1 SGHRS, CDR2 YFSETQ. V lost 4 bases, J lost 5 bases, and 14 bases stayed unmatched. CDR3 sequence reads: CASSRIPAGRGHEQYF. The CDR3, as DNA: TGCGCCAGCAGCAGAATTCCCGCTGGCAGGGGGCACGAGCAGTACTTC.

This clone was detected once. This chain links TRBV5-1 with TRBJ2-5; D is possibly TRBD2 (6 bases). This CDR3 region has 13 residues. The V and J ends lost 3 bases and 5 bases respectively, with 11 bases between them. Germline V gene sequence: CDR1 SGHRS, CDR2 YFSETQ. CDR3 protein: CASSWGRGETQYF. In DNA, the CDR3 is TGCGCCAGCAGCTGGGGTCGGGGGGAGACCCAGTACTTC.

The CDR3 coding sequence is TGTGCCAGCAGTGAGGAAAGCGGGGGGTTCTGGAAGTACTTC. Protein product: CASSEESGGFWKYF. The genes are TRBV2 and TRBJ2-4; TRBD2 matches 9 bases. CDR3 length equals 14 residues. With 3 bases clipped from V and 14 bases from J, the junction kept 11 bases outside the gene matches. The germline V gene encodes CDR1 SNHLY and CDR2 FYNNEI. Full variable domain (outside the CDR3, taken from reference TRBV2 and TRBJ2-4): EPEVTQTPSHQVTQMGQEVILRCVPISNHLYFYWYRQILGQKVEFLVSFYNNEISEKSEIFDDQFSVERPDGSNFTLKIRSTKLEDSAMYFCASSEESGGFWKYFGAGTRLSVL.

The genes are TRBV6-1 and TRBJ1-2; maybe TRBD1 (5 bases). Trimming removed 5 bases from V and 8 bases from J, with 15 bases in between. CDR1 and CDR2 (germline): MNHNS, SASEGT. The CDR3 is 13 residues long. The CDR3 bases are TGTGCCAGCAGTTTCTCGGGACCGGAGGGCTACACCTTC. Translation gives CASSFSGPEGYTF.

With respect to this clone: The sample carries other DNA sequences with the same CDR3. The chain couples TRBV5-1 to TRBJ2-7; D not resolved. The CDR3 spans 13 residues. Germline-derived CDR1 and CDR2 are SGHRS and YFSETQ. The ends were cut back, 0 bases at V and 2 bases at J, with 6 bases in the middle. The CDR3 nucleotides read TGCGCCAGCAGCTTGGGGGTTCCCTACGAGCAGTACTTC. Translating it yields CASSLGVPYEQYF.

The CDR3 spells CASSLEGEGSNQPQHF. The CDR3 bases are TGTGCCAGCAGCTTAGAGGGGGAGGGGAGCAATCAGCCCCAGCATTTT. The chain employs TRBV7-7 and TRBJ1-5; weak D call: TRBD1 (6 bases). V lost 1 base, J lost 1 base, and 11 bases lay in between. Germline assignment: CDR1 SSHAT and CDR2 FNYEAQ (reference sequence). CDR3 size: 16 residues. Using reference TRBV7-7 and TRBJ1-5 for the parts outside the CDR3, the full variable domain is GAGVSQSPRYKVTKRGQDVTLRCDPISSHATLYWYQQALGQGPEFLTYFNYEAQPDKSGLPSDRFSAERPEGSISTLTIQRTEQRDSAMYRCASSLEGEGSNQPQHFGDGTRLSIL.

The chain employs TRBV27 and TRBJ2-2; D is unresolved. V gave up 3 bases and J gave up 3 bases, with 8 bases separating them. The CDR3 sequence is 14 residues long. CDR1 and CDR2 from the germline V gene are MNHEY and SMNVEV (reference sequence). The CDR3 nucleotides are TGTGCCAGCAGTTTTTTAGTCTACACCGGGGAGCTGTTTTTT. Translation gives CASSFLVYTGELFF.

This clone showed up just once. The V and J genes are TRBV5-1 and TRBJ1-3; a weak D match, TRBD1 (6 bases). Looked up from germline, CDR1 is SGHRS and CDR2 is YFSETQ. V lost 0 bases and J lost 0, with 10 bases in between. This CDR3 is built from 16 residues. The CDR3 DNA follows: TGCGCCAGCAGCTTGGCGGGGGGGCTCTCTGGAAACACCATATATTTT. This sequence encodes CASSLAGGLSGNTIYF.

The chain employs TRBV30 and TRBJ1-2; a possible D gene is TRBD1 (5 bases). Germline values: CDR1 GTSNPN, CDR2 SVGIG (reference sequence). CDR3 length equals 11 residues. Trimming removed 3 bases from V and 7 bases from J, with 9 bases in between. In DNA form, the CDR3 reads TGTGCCTGGAGCCCCCAGGGTGGCTACACCTTC. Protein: CAWSPQGGYTF. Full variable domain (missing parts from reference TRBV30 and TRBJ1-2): SQTIHQWPATLVQPVGSPLSLECTVEGTSNPNLYWYRQAAGRGLQLLFYSVGIGQISSEVPQNLSASRPQDRQFILSSKKLLLSDSGFYLCAWSPQGGYTFGSGTRLTVV.

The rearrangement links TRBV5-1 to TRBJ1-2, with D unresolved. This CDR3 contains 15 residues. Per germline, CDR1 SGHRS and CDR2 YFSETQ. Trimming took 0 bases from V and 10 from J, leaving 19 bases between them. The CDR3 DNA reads TGCGCCAGCAGCTTGGAGGGTTCGGGCCCGAGCCACTACACCTTC. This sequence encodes CASSLEGSGPSHYTF.

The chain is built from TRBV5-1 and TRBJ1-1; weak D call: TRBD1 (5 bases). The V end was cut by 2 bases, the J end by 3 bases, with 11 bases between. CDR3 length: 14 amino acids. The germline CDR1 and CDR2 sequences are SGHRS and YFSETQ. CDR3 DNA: TGCGCCAGCAGCTTATCCCGGGGGGACACTGAAGCTTTCTTT. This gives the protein CASSLSRGDTEAFF.

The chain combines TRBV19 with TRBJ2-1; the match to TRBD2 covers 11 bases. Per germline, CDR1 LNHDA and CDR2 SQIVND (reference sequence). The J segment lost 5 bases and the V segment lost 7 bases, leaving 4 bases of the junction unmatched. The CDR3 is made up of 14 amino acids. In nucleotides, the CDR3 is TGTGCCAGTATTAAACTAGCGGGGGACAATGAGCAGTTCTTC. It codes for CASIKLAGDNEQFF.

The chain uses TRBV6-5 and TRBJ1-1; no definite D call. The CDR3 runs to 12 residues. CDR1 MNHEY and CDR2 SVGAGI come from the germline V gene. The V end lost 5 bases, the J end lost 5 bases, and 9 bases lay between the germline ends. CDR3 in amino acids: CASSARGTEAFF. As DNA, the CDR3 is TGTGCCAGCAGTGCCCGGGGAACTGAAGCTTTCTTT.

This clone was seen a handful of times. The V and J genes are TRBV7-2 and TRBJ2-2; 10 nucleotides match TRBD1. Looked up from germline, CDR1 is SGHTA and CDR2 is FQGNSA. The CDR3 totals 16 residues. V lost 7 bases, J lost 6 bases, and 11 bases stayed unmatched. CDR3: CASIETGQGSPGELFF. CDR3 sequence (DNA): TGTGCCAGCATCGAGACGGGACAGGGGAGTCCCGGGGAGCTGTTTTTT. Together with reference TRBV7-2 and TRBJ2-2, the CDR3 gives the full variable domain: GAGVSQSPSNKVTEKGKDVELRCDPISGHTALYWYRQSLGQGLEFLIYFQGNSAPDKSGLPSDRFSAERTGGSVSTLTIQRTQQEDSAVYLCASIETGQGSPGELFFGEGSRLTVL.

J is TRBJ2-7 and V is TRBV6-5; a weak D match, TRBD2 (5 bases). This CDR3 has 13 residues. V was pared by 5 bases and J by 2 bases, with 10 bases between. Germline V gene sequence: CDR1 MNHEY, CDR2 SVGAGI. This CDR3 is CASSSGLPYEQYF. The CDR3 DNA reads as TGTGCCAGCAGTAGCGGTCTCCCCTACGAGCAGTACTTC.

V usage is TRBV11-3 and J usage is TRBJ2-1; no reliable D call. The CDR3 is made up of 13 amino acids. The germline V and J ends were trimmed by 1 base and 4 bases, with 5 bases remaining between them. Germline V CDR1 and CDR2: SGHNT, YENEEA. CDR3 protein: CASSLGVYNEQFF. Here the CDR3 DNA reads TGTGCCAGCAGCTTAGGCGTTTACAATGAGCAGTTCTTC. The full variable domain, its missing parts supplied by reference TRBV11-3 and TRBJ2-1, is EAGVVQSPRYKIIEKKQPVAFWCNPISGHNTLYWYLQNLGQGPELLIRYENEEAVDDSQLPKDRFSAERLKGVDSTLKIQPAELGDSAVYLCASSLGVYNEQFFGPGTRLTVL.

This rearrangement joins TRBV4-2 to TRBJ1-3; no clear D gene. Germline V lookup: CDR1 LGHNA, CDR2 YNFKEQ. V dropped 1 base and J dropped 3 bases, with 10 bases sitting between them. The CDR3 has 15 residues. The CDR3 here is CASSQVGRSGNTIYF. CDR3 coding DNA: TGTGCCAGCAGCCAAGTCGGAAGGAGTGGAAACACCATATATTTT.

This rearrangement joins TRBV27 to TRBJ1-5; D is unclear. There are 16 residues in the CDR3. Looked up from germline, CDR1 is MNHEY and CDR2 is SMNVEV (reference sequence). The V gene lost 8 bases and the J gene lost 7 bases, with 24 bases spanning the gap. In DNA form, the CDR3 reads TGTGCCAGCTGCAGTCTGGAGGGATCGAATTACCAGCCCCAGCATTTT. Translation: CASCSLEGSNYQPQHF.

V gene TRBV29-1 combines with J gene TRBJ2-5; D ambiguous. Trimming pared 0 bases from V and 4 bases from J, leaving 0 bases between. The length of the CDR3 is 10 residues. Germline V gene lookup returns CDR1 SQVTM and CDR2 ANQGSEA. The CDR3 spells CSVEEETQYF. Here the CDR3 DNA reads TGCAGCGTTGAAGAAGAGACCCAGTACTTC.

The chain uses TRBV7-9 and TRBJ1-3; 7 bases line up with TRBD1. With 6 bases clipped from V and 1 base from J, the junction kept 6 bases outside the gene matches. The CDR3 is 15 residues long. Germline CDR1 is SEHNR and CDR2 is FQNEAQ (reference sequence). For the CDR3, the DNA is TGTGCCAGCAGTCCTAGGGGGCTTTCTGGAAACACCATATATTTT. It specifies CASSPRGLSGNTIYF.